This entry lists 25 T cell receptor beta chains sequenced from one sample in a study of molecular identifiers for immune sequencing clone quantification. Each CDR3 protein gets one entry after TCRdb re-called the PCR reads with MiXCR. The top ten hold approximately 4.2% of the sample, which has nearly 55,000 distinct CDR3 sequences, just over 35% seen once. The sequenced material came from naive CD8+ T cells from blood, with Jurkat cell RNA spiked in. The subset was: FACS-sorted CD8+CD4-CCR7+CD45RA+ naive T cells. The source is a human donor in good health. Some libraries in this study had Jurkat cell RNA spiked in.

The rearrangement links TRBV7-9 to TRBJ2-7; D is tentatively TRBD1 or TRBD2 (6 bases each). V was pared by 3 bases and J by 2 bases, with 23 bases between. In germline, CDR1 is SEHNR, CDR2 FQNEAQ (reference sequence). This CDR3 has 18 residues. CDR3 nucleotides: TGTGCCAGCAGCTTTTGGCCCTCCCCGGGGGCGAGGCCCTACGAGCAGTACTTC. Amino acids: CASSFWPSPGARPYEQYF. The whole variable domain, filled in from reference TRBV7-9 and TRBJ2-7, reads DTGVSQNPRHKITKRGQNVTFRCDPISEHNRLYWYRQTLGQGPEFLTYFQNEAQLEKSRLLSDRFSAERPKGSFSTLEIQRTEQGDSAMYLCASSFWPSPGARPYEQYFGPGTRLTVT.

The genes are TRBV24-1 and TRBJ2-2; no firm D call. Germline CDR1 is KGHDR and CDR2 is SFDVKD. With 1 base removed from V and 5 bases from J, the gap between germline ends came to 4 bases. The CDR3 length is 13 residues. This chain's CDR3 is CATSDFRTGELFF. The CDR3 coding sequence is TGTGCCACCAGTGATTTTAGGACCGGGGAGCTGTTTTTT.

This clonotype was counted many times. The rearrangement links TRBV6-5 to TRBJ2-7, with TRBD2 identical over 8 bases. The CDR3 spans 15 residues. Per the germline V gene, CDR1 is MNHEY and CDR2 is SVGAGI. V lost 0 bases to trimming and J lost 7 bases; unmatched junction nucleotides: 8. CDR3 in amino acids: CASSYSPGGPGEQYF. In DNA, the CDR3 is TGTGCCAGCAGTTACTCACCGGGAGGGCCGGGAGAGCAGTACTTC.

This clonotype was seen just once. A much larger clone lies a single base off, so this may be a read error. The chain is built from TRBV28 and TRBJ1-5, with D uncertain. V dropped 1 base and J dropped 0 bases, with 13 bases sitting between them. CDR1 MDHEN and CDR2 SYDVKM come from the germline V gene. The CDR3 has 17 residues. The DNA of the CDR3 is TGTGCCAGCAGTTTATCTCACGTCGATTATAGCAATCAGCCCCAGCATTTT. Translating gives CASSLSHVDYSNQPQHF.

Comments on this clonotype: One base away lies a much larger clone, so this may be a sequencing read error. The chain uses TRBV5-3 and TRBJ2-7, with TRBD1 matching over 8 bases. TRBV5-3 is recorded as an ORF, its role being uncertain. The CDR3 sequence is 14 residues long. The CDR3 DNA reads as TGTACCAGCAGCACTGGACAGGGCGCCTACGAGCAGTACTTC. This encodes CTSSTGQGAYEQYF.

This clonotype was counted many times. The chain has TRBV5-4 and TRBJ2-5; 8 nucleotides match TRBD2. Germline CDR1 SGHNT, CDR2 YYREEE (reference sequence). The junction had 3 bases not matched to a gene; V was cut back by 0 bases and J by 2 bases. This CDR3 contains 15 residues. In DNA, the CDR3 is TGTGCCAGCAGCTTGGCTATAGCGGGACAAGAGACCCAGTACTTC. This sequence encodes CASSLAIAGQETQYF.

V usage is TRBV4-2 and J usage is TRBJ1-5, with TRBD1 as a possible D gene (5 bases). This CDR3 has 15 amino acids. CDR1 is LGHNA and CDR2 is YNFKEQ in the germline V gene. Trimming left V 5 bases short and J 6 bases short, with 17 bases between. In DNA form, the CDR3 reads TGTGCCAGCAGCAACCTGGCAGGGTCCGGTCAGCCCCAGCATTTT. Amino acids: CASSNLAGSGQPQHF.

This clonotype was counted at least ten times. The rearrangement joins TRBV9 to TRBJ1-5, with TRBD1 as a possible D gene (6 bases). V lost 3 bases and J lost 4, with 11 bases in between. The CDR3 runs 14 residues. The germline V gene has CDR1 SGDLS and CDR2 YYNGEE. Here the CDR3 reads CASSGRGSNQPQHF. The CDR3 nucleotides are TGTGCCAGCAGCGGCAGGGGTTCGAATCAGCCCCAGCATTTT. Complete variable domain (other parts from reference TRBV9 and TRBJ1-5): DSGVTQTPKHLITATGQRVTLRCSPRSGDLSVYWYQQSLDQGLQFLIQYYNGEERAKGNILERFSAQQFPDLHSELNLSSLELGDSALYFCASSGRGSNQPQHFGDGTRLSIL.

This clonotype has a count of ten or more. This chain joins TRBV15 and TRBJ1-1, with D maybe TRBD1 (5 bases). There are 13 residues in the CDR3. Trimming pared 9 bases from V and 7 bases from J, leaving 18 bases between. Germline V gives CDR1 LNHNV, CDR2 YYDKDF (reference sequence). For the CDR3, the DNA is TGTGCCACTCGACAAACGAGCAGGGATGAAGCTTTCTTT. Translating gives CATRQTSRDEAFF. Drawing the rest from reference TRBV15 and TRBJ1-1, the complete variable domain is DAMVIQNPRYQVTQFGKPVTLSCSQTLNHNVMYWYQQKSSQAPKLLFHYYDKDFNNEADTPDNFQSRRPNTSFCFLDIRSPGLGDTAMYLCATRQTSRDEAFFGQGTRLTVV.

This clonotype was seen a few times. The gene calls are TRBV6-6 and TRBJ2-5; the D is unclear. CDR3 length equals 15 residues. Trimming cost V 7 bases and J 2 bases, with 17 bases left between them. Per germline, CDR1 MNHNY and CDR2 SVGAGI (reference sequence). The CDR3 is CASIQFLRIQETQYF. CDR3 nucleotides: TGTGCCAGCATCCAATTTTTGCGGATACAAGAGACCCAGTACTTC.

On this clonotype: Just one base apart from a much larger clone, this may be a read error. This chain joins TRBV2 and TRBJ2-3; no definite D call. Germline lookup yields CDR1 SNHLY and CDR2 FYNNEI. CDR3 length equals 14 residues. Trimming left V 11 bases short and J 0 bases short, with 15 bases between. The DNA of the CDR3 is TGTGCCGGCCTAGAATCCTCTAGCACAGATACGCAGTATTTT. Amino acids: CAGLESSSTDTQYF.

This clonotype was seen repeatedly, ten times or more. The chain couples TRBV14 to TRBJ2-5; D uncertain. V was shortened by 2 bases and J by 1 base, with 5 bases between the two germline ends. Germline V gene lookup returns CDR1 SGHDN and CDR2 FVKESK. This CDR3 spans 13 amino acids. The CDR3 DNA reads as TGTGCCAGCAGCCAATGGATCCAAGAGACCCAGTACTTC. This encodes CASSQWIQETQYF.

The table lists this clonotype with a few counts. The chain employs TRBV12-3 or TRBV12-4 and TRBJ2-1; TRBD2 agrees at 9 bases. The V segment lost 10 bases and the J segment 2 bases; nucleotides outside the gene matches: 6. CDR3 length: 14 amino acids. This CDR3 reads CAIRRGGTYNEQFF. Written as DNA, the CDR3 is TGTGCCATCAGGCGGGGGGGAACCTACAATGAGCAGTTCTTC.

To note about this clonotype: Since a much larger clone is just one base distant, this may be a read error. The V call is TRBV29-1, the J call TRBJ2-3; D is unresolved. The CDR3 totals 14 residues. The germline V and J ends were trimmed by 5 bases and 1 base, with 13 bases remaining between them. Germline CDR1 and CDR2: SQVTM and ANQGSEA. The CDR3 nucleotides read TGCAGCGTTCACGGTGACGGACGCACAGATACGCAGTATTTT. The encoded protein is CSVHGDGRTDTQYF.

The gene calls are TRBV6-5 and TRBJ2-1, with D uncertain. V lost 2 bases and J 7 bases, leaving 12 bases between the germline ends. CDR1 is MNHEY, CDR2 SVGAGI, per germline. The CDR3 totals 14 residues. The CDR3 loop reads CASSYAEKWNEQFF. CDR3 DNA sequence: TGTGCCAGCAGTTACGCGGAGAAGTGGAATGAGCAGTTCTTC.

There are many counts of this clonotype. This chain links TRBV29-1 with TRBJ2-2; no firm D call. Germline loops: CDR1 SQVTM, CDR2 ANQGSEA. The CDR3 sequence is 12 residues long. V lost 5 bases to trimming and J lost 2 bases, with 6 bases between them. The CDR3 here is CSVWKNTGELFF. The CDR3 nucleotides are TGCAGCGTTTGGAAAAACACCGGGGAGCTGTTTTTT.

V and J are TRBV9 and TRBJ2-3, with 7 bases that match TRBD2. Germline V gene data show CDR1 as SGDLS and CDR2 as YYNGEE. The V segment lost 0 bases and the J segment 3 bases; nucleotides outside the gene matches: 10. The CDR3 spans 17 residues. DNA for the CDR3: TGTGCCAGCAGCGTAGACGGGAATGCGGGAGCAACAGATACGCAGTATTTT. Protein sequence: CASSVDGNAGATDTQYF.

This clonotype is medium-sized by share. V and J are TRBV6-5 and TRBJ1-2, with 7 bases that match TRBD1. The CDR3 extends over 16 amino acids. From germline, CDR1 is MNHEY and CDR2 SVGAGI. V lost 5 bases to trimming and J lost 0 bases; unmatched junction nucleotides: 9. The CDR3 protein is CASSPVTGTANYGYTF. In DNA form, the CDR3 reads TGTGCCAGCAGTCCCGTGACCGGGACAGCTAACTATGGCTACACCTTC.

In its sample, this clonotype was seen many times. V usage is TRBV20-1 and J usage is TRBJ2-7; no definite D call. From germline, CDR1 is DFQATT and CDR2 SNEGSKA (reference sequence). CDR3 size: 9 residues. The V and J ends lost 8 bases and 6 bases respectively, with 8 bases between them. The CDR3 bases are TGCAGTCCCTTGGGCGAGCAGTACTTC. This gives the protein CSPLGEQYF.

The J gene is TRBJ1-1, the V gene TRBV28, with D uncertain. Trimming took 5 bases from V and 0 from J, leaving 7 bases between them. The CDR3 is 13 residues long. CDR1 is MDHEN, CDR2 SYDVKM, per germline. The CDR3 is CASSQVLNTEAFF. The CDR3, as DNA: TGTGCCAGCAGTCAGGTTTTGAACACTGAAGCTTTCTTT.

In this sample, this clonotype turned up a few times. This chain joins TRBV12-3 or TRBV12-4 and TRBJ1-5, with D unresolved. Trimming took 6 bases from V and 5 from J, leaving 11 bases between them. CDR3 length equals 13 residues. CDR3 in amino acids: CASRPEDDQPQHF. The CDR3 DNA follows: TGTGCCAGCAGACCCGAGGACGATCAGCCCCAGCATTTT.

Ten or more counts support this clonotype. The rearrangement uses TRBV9 and TRBJ2-5; D not resolved. Trimming cost V 3 bases and J 0 bases, with 9 bases left between them. Germline-derived CDR1 and CDR2 are SGDLS and YYNGEE. The CDR3 extends over 14 amino acids. CDR3 DNA: TGTGCCAGCAGCGAATCTAGGTACCAAGAGACCCAGTACTTC. Translation gives CASSESRYQETQYF.

Turning to this clonotype: A much larger clonotype is one base distant, so this may be a read error. This sequence joins TRBV7-8 and TRBJ2-7, with D unresolved. V lost 8 bases to trimming and J lost 0 bases, with 14 bases between them. In germline, CDR1 is SGHVS, CDR2 FQNEAQ. The CDR3 runs to 14 residues. CDR3 nucleotides: TGTGCCAGCCGCCCAGGACCCGGCTCCTACGAGCAGTACTTC. It codes for CASRPGPGSYEQYF.

Turning to this clonotype: A much larger clone differs by one base, so this may be a read error. The genes are TRBV4-3 and TRBJ1-5, with D hard to call. The CDR3 is made up of 15 amino acids. The germline V gene has CDR1 LGHNA and CDR2 YSLEER. CDR3 sequence (DNA): TGCACCAGCAGCCAAGATCAAGGCTTCTCGGGGCCCCAGCATTTT. This encodes CTSSQDQGFSGPQHF.

Ten or more counts support this clonotype. V usage is TRBV28 and J usage is TRBJ2-2; D is possibly TRBD1 (6 bases). Germline CDR1 MDHEN, CDR2 SYDVKM. Between the trimmed V and J ends, which lost 5 bases and 4 bases, there was a span of 11 bases. CDR3 length: 14 residues. The CDR3: CASSTGMITGELFF. The DNA of the CDR3 is TGTGCCAGCAGTACAGGGATGATCACCGGGGAGCTGTTTTTT. The full variable domain, rest sourced from reference TRBV28 and TRBJ2-2, is DVKVTQSSRYLVKRTGEKVFLECVQDMDHENMFWYRQDPGLGLRLIYFSYDVKMKEKGDIPEGYSVSREKKERFSLILESASTNQTSMYLCASSTGMITGELFFGEGSRLTVL.